Presented here are 29 T cell receptor beta chains from one specimen sequenced in a study of blood T cell repertoires in COVID-19. TCRdb's table, derived via immunoSEQ multiplex PCR, lists solely in-frame clones and lacks some. The data hold hundreds of thousands of clones, with about 87% observed a single time. Sequenced: PBMCs or T cells enriched from blood (not recorded which). All receptors come from a woman in her twenties or thirties with acute COVID-19.

J is TRBJ1-2 and V is TRBV2; 7 nucleotides align to TRBD1. There are 13 residues in the CDR3. J gave up 4 bases and V 8 bases, and 7 bases lay outside the gene matches. Germline CDR1 is SNHLY and CDR2 is FYNNEI. CDR3 DNA sequence: TGTGCCAGCTGGGACAGATCATTCTATGGCTACACCTTC. It yields the protein CASWDRSFYGYTF.

The V call is TRBV4-3, the J call TRBJ2-7; TRBD1 aligns across 7 bases. Germline loops: CDR1 LGHNA, CDR2 YSLEER. After removal of 3 bases from V and 3 bases from J, the junction contained 11 bases not matched to a gene. CDR3 length: 16 residues. The CDR3: CASSQERGGVFYEQYF. The CDR3 region has the DNA TGCGCCAGCAGCCAGGAGCGAGGGGGCGTCTTCTACGAGCAGTACTTC.

Of note for this clone: The sample contains more than one DNA sequence encoding this CDR3. The J gene is TRBJ2-3, the V gene TRBV4-2, with 7 positions matching TRBD2. Looked up from germline, CDR1 is LGHNA and CDR2 is YNFKEQ. V dropped 1 base and J dropped 5; count of bases not matched to a gene: 0. CDR3 length equals 13 residues. The CDR3 DNA is TGTGCCAGCAGCCAAGGGGAGGGAGATACGCAGTATTTT. Its translation: CASSQGEGDTQYF.

This clone was seen only once. V gene TRBV4-1 combines with J gene TRBJ2-7; the match to TRBD2 covers 7 bases. The trim removed 1 base at V and 2 bases at J, leaving 8 bases unmatched. Germline CDR1 is MGHRA and CDR2 is YSYEKL. The CDR3 is 16 residues long. CDR3: CASSQAGGLITYEQYF. Here the CDR3 DNA reads TGCGCCAGCAGCCAAGCGGGGGGTCTTATAACCTACGAGCAGTACTTC.

The rearrangement links TRBV27 to TRBJ2-7; TRBD2 matches at 9 bases. The CDR3 extends over 17 amino acids. Germline V gene sequence: CDR1 MNHEY, CDR2 SMNVEV (reference sequence). V lost 0 bases and J lost 3; bases outside the gene matches: 9. CDR3 region: CASSLSDSGGPFYEQYF. CDR3 nucleotide sequence: TGTGCCAGCAGTTTATCCGATAGCGGGGGCCCTTTCTACGAGCAGTACTTC.

This clone was seen a handful of times. This chain links TRBV5-6 with TRBJ1-3, with D unresolved. The length of the CDR3 is 12 residues. Germline CDR1 reads SGHDT; CDR2 reads YYEEEE. Trimming stripped 2 bases from V and 4 bases from J, with 4 bases between. The CDR3 DNA is TGTGCCAGCAGCTTCCAGGGAAACACCATATATTTT. This gives the protein CASSFQGNTIYF.

J is TRBJ1-5 and V is TRBV5-5; D is unresolved. Per germline, CDR1 SGHKS and CDR2 YYEKEE (reference sequence). The CDR3 loop spans 13 amino acids. V was cut by 2 bases and J by 5 bases, with 8 bases left in between. CDR3 sequence reads: CASSFRVDQPQHF. In DNA, the CDR3 is TGTGCCAGCAGCTTCCGGGTAGATCAGCCCCAGCATTTT.

The chain recombines TRBV3-1 (or the pseudogene TRBV3-2) with TRBJ1-1; tentative D call: TRBD1 (6 bases). Germline V gene data show CDR1 as LGHDT and CDR2 as YNNKEL (reference sequence). The CDR3 has 14 residues. V lost 3 bases, J lost 1 base, and 9 bases lay in between. CDR3 DNA sequence: TGTGCCAGCAGCCAGGACAGAAGGAACACTGAAGCTTTCTTT. This sequence encodes CASSQDRRNTEAFF.

This clone showed up just a few times. The chain links TRBV13 to TRBJ2-1; D perhaps matches TRBD2 (6 bases). V gave up 5 bases and J gave up 2 bases, with 16 bases separating them. This CDR3 is 16 amino acids long. Germline V gene sequence: CDR1 PRHDT, CDR2 FYEKMQ (reference sequence). CDR3 coding DNA: TGTGCCAGCAGCCCAGGTGGGAGGCGGACCTACAATGAGCAGTTCTTC. As protein: CASSPGGRRTYNEQFF. The variable domain in full, completed from reference TRBV13 and TRBJ2-1, reads AAGVIQSPRHLIKEKRETATLKCYPIPRHDTVYWYQQGPGQDPQFLISFYEKMQSDKGSIPDRFSAQQFSDYHSELNMSSLELGDSALYFCASSPGGRRTYNEQFFGPGTRLTVL.

The J gene is TRBJ1-1, the V gene TRBV5-8, with 9 positions matching TRBD1. The CDR3 runs to 14 residues. J was trimmed by 7 bases and V by 2 bases; bases with no gene match: 6. CDR1 is SGHTS and CDR2 is YDEGEE in the germline V gene. CDR3 sequence reads: CASSFRDREGEAFF. CDR3 nucleotides: TGTGCCAGCAGCTTCCGGGACAGGGAGGGTGAAGCTTTCTTT.

V gene TRBV19 combines with J gene TRBJ1-3; D call uncertain. The germline CDR1 and CDR2 sequences are LNHDA and SQIVND (reference sequence). The CDR3 runs to 15 residues. V shed 1 base and J shed 0 bases, with 7 bases lying between them. The CDR3 loop is CASSIGPGSGNTIYF. The CDR3 DNA reads TGTGCCAGTAGTATAGGTCCAGGCTCTGGAAACACCATATATTTT.

This clone was counted once. The chain couples TRBV12-5 to TRBJ1-5; D gene ambiguous. V shed 2 bases and J shed 5 bases, with 4 bases lying between them. The CDR3 is 12 amino acids. Germline V gives CDR1 LGHNT, CDR2 FRNRAP. The CDR3 is CASGLTDQPQHF. The CDR3 DNA reads as TGTGCTAGTGGTTTGACGGATCAGCCCCAGCATTTT.

The chain combines TRBV7-9 with TRBJ1-4, with 7 positions matching TRBD1. Germline loops: CDR1 SEHNR, CDR2 FQNEAQ (reference sequence). With V trimmed by 5 bases and J by 1 base, 1 base remained unmatched. The CDR3 length is 14 residues. In DNA form, the CDR3 reads TGTGCCAGCAGCCGGGACAGAACTAATGAAAAACTGTTTTTT. Its protein product is CASSRDRTNEKLFF. Looking up the rest from reference TRBV7-9 and TRBJ1-4 gives the full variable domain: DTGVSQNPRHKITKRGQNVTFRCDPISEHNRLYWYRQTLGQGPEFLTYFQNEAQLEKSRLLSDRFSAERPKGSFSTLEIQRTEQGDSAMYLCASSRDRTNEKLFFGSGTQLSVL.

The V and J genes are TRBV7-9 and TRBJ2-1; 15 bases are a match to TRBD2. Trimming took 5 bases from V and 8 from J; bases not matched to a gene: 4. The CDR3 loop spans 15 amino acids. Germline V gene lookup returns CDR1 SEHNR and CDR2 FQNEAQ (reference sequence). CDR3 residues: CASSLGLAGGDEQFF. The DNA of the CDR3 is TGTGCCAGCAGCCTGGGACTAGCGGGGGGTGATGAGCAGTTCTTC.

V gene TRBV5-1 combines with J gene TRBJ1-1; D is uncertain. The CDR3 has 13 amino acids. Trimming removed 5 bases from V and 3 bases from J, with 11 bases in between. Germline V CDR1 and CDR2: SGHRS, YFSETQ. Here the CDR3 DNA reads TGCGCCAGCAGTCCGGAGGAGGACACTGAAGCTTTCTTT. Its translation is CASSPEEDTEAFF.

The chain employs TRBV6-2 or TRBV6-3 and TRBJ2-3; 8 nucleotides match TRBD2. V was clipped by 3 bases and J by 1 base; unmatched bases: 9. Germline assignment: CDR1 MNHEY and CDR2 SVGEGT. This CDR3 comprises 17 residues. In DNA form, the CDR3 reads TGTGCCAGCAGTTATTTGATGTGGACTAGCCGCACAGATACGCAGTATTTT. This gives the protein CASSYLMWTSRTDTQYF.

This chain links TRBV12-3 or TRBV12-4 with TRBJ1-3; TRBD1 matches 7 bases. Trimming cost V 7 bases and J 4 bases; bases outside gene matches: 4. CDR3 size: 13 residues. The CDR3 sequence: CASTGQVGNTIYF. Written as DNA, the CDR3 is TGTGCCAGCACCGGACAGGTCGGAAACACCATATATTTT.

In this sample, this clone turned up a few times. The chain carries TRBV4-2 and TRBJ1-2; D is unclear. Deletions cut 0 bases from V and 2 bases from J, with 10 bases between. CDR1 and CDR2 from the germline V gene are LGHNA and YNFKEQ. CDR3 size: 15 residues. CDR3 amino acids: CASSQDLRENYGYTF. CDR3 nucleotide sequence: TGTGCCAGCAGCCAAGATCTGCGAGAAAACTATGGCTACACCTTC.

The genes are TRBV5-1 and TRBJ2-1; the D gene is possibly TRBD2 (5 bases). Trimming stripped 4 bases from V and 13 bases from J, with 15 bases between. Germline V gene sequence: CDR1 SGHRS, CDR2 YFSETQ. The CDR3 extends over 12 amino acids. The CDR3 region has the DNA TGCGCCAGCAGCCAGGCCGAGGGCGAACAGTTCTTC. Protein product: CASSQAEGEQFF.

V is TRBV3-1 (or the pseudogene TRBV3-2) and J is TRBJ1-5, with D tentatively TRBD1 (6 bases). Per the germline V gene, CDR1 is LGHDT and CDR2 is YNNKEL (reference sequence). With 4 bases removed from V and 6 bases from J, the gap between germline ends came to 13 bases. CDR3 size: 14 residues. The CDR3 sequence is CASSLNRAGQPQHF. The CDR3 DNA reads TGTGCCAGCAGCCTGAACAGGGCAGGTCAGCCCCAGCATTTT.

This chain joins TRBV12-3 or TRBV12-4 and TRBJ1-1, with D unclear. The CDR3 has 13 amino acids. Trimming removed 3 bases from V and 5 bases from J, with 10 bases in between. CDR3 nucleotide sequence: TGTGCCAGCAGTTTTAATCCGGGAACTGAAGCTTTCTTT. Protein product: CASSFNPGTEAFF.

In DNA form, the CDR3 reads TGTGCCTGGGCTATCCGGGACAGGCTCAACTATGGCTACACCTTC. Protein sequence: CAWAIRDRLNYGYTF. The rearrangement uses TRBV30 and TRBJ1-2; 8 nucleotides align to TRBD1. Trimming took 5 bases from V and 2 from J; bases not matched to a gene: 10. Germline V CDR1 and CDR2: GTSNPN, SVGIG (reference sequence). This CDR3 spans 15 amino acids.

This clone occurred a few times. The genes are TRBV2 and TRBJ1-5, with D perhaps matching TRBD1 (5 bases). The germline V gene has CDR1 SNHLY and CDR2 FYNNEI. The CDR3 sequence is 16 residues long. V was cut by 4 bases and J by 0 bases, with 13 bases left in between. In nucleotides, the CDR3 is TGTGCCAGCAGTGGTGACAGTTTCTATAGCAATCAGCCCCAGCATTTT. Translated, it gives CASSGDSFYSNQPQHF.

This clone was picked up many times. Mismatch with germline at one junction end may stem from a read error. The sample has other DNA sequences that encode this CDR3 too. The J gene is TRBJ2-3, the V gene TRBV5-1, with D maybe TRBD1 (6 bases). CDR3 length: 13 residues. CDR1 SGHRS and CDR2 YFSETQ come from the germline V gene. CDR3 sequence (DNA): TGCGCCAGCAGTTTGGGGGCTACAGATACGCAGTATTTT. Translated, it gives CASSLGATDTQYF.

The chain has TRBV10-3 and TRBJ1-1; D perhaps matches TRBD1 (5 bases). V lost 2 bases, J lost 7 bases, and 17 bases lay in between. CDR1 and CDR2 (germline): ENHRY, SYGVKD. CDR3 size: 15 residues. CDR3 DNA sequence: TGTGCCATCAGTGAGCCGTCTACCGGGACTCGTGAAGCTTTCTTT. It translates to CAISEPSTGTREAFF.

The chain links TRBV6-2 or TRBV6-3 to TRBJ1-2, with 8 bases identical to TRBD1. CDR1 is MNHEY and CDR2 is SVGEGT in the germline V gene. This CDR3 spans 16 amino acids. The V segment lost 2 bases and the J segment 10 bases; nucleotides outside the gene matches: 15. The CDR3 DNA sequence: TGTGCCAGCAGTTACGCTGGGGCAGGGGGCCATGGTGACTACACCTTC. It codes for CASSYAGAGGHGDYTF.

The chain carries TRBV15 and TRBJ1-2; D is unresolved. The germline V gene has CDR1 LNHNV and CDR2 YYDKDF (reference sequence). This CDR3 region has 14 residues. Trimming cost V 1 base and J 4 bases, with 10 bases left between them. The CDR3, as DNA: TGTGCCACCAGCAGAGGAGGTCACCCCTATGGCTACACCTTC. Amino acids: CATSRGGHPYGYTF.

The genes are TRBV18 and TRBJ1-4; TRBD1 is a possible D gene (5 bases). Trimming shortened V by 3 bases and J by 6 bases, and 11 bases separated the two germline ends. Germline assignment: CDR1 KGHSH and CDR2 LQKENI. This CDR3 has 14 residues. The CDR3 nucleotides are TGTGCCAGCTCACCGATAGGGGTTGATGAAAAACTGTTTTTT. Protein sequence: CASSPIGVDEKLFF.

The chain is built from TRBV7-2 and TRBJ2-3, with a weak D call TRBD2 (7 bases). The CDR3 sequence is 12 residues long. From germline, CDR1 is SGHTA and CDR2 FQGNSA. V was shortened by 7 bases and J by 7 bases, with 12 bases between the two germline ends. Here the CDR3 DNA reads TGTGCCAGCACCGAGGGGGGGAATACGCAGTATTTT. Its translation: CASTEGGNTQYF.